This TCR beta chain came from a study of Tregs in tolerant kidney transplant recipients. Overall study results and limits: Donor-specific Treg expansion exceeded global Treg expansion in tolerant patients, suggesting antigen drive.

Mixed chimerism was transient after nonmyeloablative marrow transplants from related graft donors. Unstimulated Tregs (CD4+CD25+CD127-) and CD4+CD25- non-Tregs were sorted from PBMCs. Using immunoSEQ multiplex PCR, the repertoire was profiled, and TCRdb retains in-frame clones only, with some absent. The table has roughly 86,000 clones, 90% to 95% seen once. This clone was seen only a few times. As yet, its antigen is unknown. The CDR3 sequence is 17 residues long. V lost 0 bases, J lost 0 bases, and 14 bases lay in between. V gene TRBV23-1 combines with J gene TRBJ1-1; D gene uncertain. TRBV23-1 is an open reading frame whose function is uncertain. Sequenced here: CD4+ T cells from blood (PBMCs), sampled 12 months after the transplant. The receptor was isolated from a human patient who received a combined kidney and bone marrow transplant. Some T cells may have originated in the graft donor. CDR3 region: CASSQSREGAVNTEAFF. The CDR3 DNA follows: TGCGCCAGCAGTCAATCGCGGGAAGGTGCCGTGAACACTGAAGCTTTCTTT.